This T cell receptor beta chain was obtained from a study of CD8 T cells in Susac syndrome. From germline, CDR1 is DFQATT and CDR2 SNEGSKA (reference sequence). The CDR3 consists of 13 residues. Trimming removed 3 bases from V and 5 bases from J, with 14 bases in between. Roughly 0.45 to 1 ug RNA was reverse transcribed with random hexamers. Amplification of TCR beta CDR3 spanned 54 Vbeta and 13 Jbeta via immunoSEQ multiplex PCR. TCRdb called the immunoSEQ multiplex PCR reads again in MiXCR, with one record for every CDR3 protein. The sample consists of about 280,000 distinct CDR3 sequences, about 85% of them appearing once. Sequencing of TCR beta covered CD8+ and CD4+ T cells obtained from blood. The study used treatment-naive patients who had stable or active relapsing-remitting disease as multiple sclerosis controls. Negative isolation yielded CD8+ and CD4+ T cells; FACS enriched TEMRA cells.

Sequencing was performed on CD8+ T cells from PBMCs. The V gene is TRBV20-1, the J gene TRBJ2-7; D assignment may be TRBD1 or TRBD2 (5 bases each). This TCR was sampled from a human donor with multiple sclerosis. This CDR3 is CSASTSGAHEQYF. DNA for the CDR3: TGCAGTGCTAGTACGTCCGGGGCTCACGAGCAGTACTTC.